This passage covers 13 T cell receptor beta chains from one sample sequenced in a study of blood T cell repertoires in COVID-19. Generated by immunoSEQ multiplex PCR, the TCRdb table keeps only in-frame clones and is missing some. The table shows some 150,000 clones, with almost 90% occurring only once. The sequenced material came from peripheral blood. These receptors all come from a human donor in a cohort sampled during active COVID-19.

The chain carries TRBV18 and TRBJ1-2; TRBD1 matches at 11 bases. Unmatched junction bases numbered 8, after V lost 3 bases and J lost 8 bases. From germline, CDR1 is KGHSH and CDR2 LQKENI. This CDR3 spans 15 amino acids. CDR3: CASSPGQGDSLGYTF. The CDR3 DNA sequence: TGTGCCAGCTCACCGGGACAGGGGGATTCCTTAGGCTACACCTTC.

V usage is TRBV6-6 and J usage is TRBJ1-2; 8 nucleotides agree with TRBD1. This CDR3 comprises 15 residues. Trimming at V came to 7 bases and at J to 4 bases, leaving 11 bases not matched to a gene. CDR1 is MNHNY and CDR2 is SVGAGI in the germline V gene (reference sequence). In nucleotides, the CDR3 is TGTGCCAGCATAGGCCTTAGGACAGGGTTCTATGGCTACACCTTC. Translated: CASIGLRTGFYGYTF.

The gene calls are TRBV5-6 and TRBJ1-1, with 8 bases aligning to TRBD1. The CDR3 is made up of 18 amino acids. Trimming at V came to 4 bases and at J to 5 bases, leaving 19 bases not matched to a gene. Germline CDR1 reads SGHDT; CDR2 reads YYEEEE. In DNA form, the CDR3 reads TGTGCCAGCAGCCCATGGACCCCTTGGACAGGGCGGGGAACTGAAGCTTTCTTT. Residues: CASSPWTPWTGRGTEAFF.

The rearrangement links TRBV15 to TRBJ1-4; D possibly corresponds to TRBD1 (5 bases). Deletions cut 4 bases from V and 5 bases from J, with 17 bases between. Germline CDR1 and CDR2: LNHNV and YYDKDF (reference sequence). The CDR3 is 16 residues long. The CDR3 DNA sequence: TGTGCCACCAGCACTGGCCGGGGGTCCTTAAATGAAAAACTGTTTTTT. Its translation is CATSTGRGSLNEKLFF.

The V call is TRBV10-1, the J call TRBJ1-1; TRBD1 might be the D (6 bases). The CDR3 runs to 11 residues. The V gene's germline CDR1 is WNHNN and CDR2 SYGVQD (reference sequence). Trimming left V 9 bases short and J 6 bases short, with 11 bases between. CDR3 in amino acids: CARQGNSEAFF. CDR3 nucleotides: TGCGCCAGACAGGGAAACTCTGAAGCTTTCTTT.

The V call is TRBV29-1, the J call TRBJ2-1; no clear D gene. This CDR3 is built from 12 residues. Germline CDR1 is SQVTM and CDR2 is ANQGSEA. V was cut by 6 bases and J by 4 bases, with 10 bases left in between. CDR3: CSVGLDYNEQFF. In DNA, the CDR3 is TGCAGCGTCGGCCTAGATTACAATGAGCAGTTCTTC.

This clone was picked up one time. The chain combines TRBV6-2 or TRBV6-3 with TRBJ2-7; 7 bases are shared with TRBD1. The CDR3 spans 15 residues. Germline lookup yields CDR1 MNHEY and CDR2 SVGEGT. The V segment lost 6 bases and the J segment 2 bases; nucleotides outside the gene matches: 10. The CDR3 reads CASSARGRGTYEQYF. For the CDR3, the DNA is TGTGCCAGCAGCGCCCGGGGCAGGGGGACCTACGAGCAGTACTTC.

This chain joins TRBV11-2 and TRBJ1-2; the match to TRBD1 covers 7 bases. Unmatched junction bases numbered 6, after V lost 6 bases and J lost 5 bases. Germline CDR1 and CDR2: SGHAT and FQNNGV. The CDR3 spans 13 residues. The CDR3, as DNA: TGTGCCAGCAGACGGACAGGCTTGTATGGCTACACCTTC. It translates to CASRRTGLYGYTF.

The V gene is TRBV9, the J gene TRBJ2-1, with a weak D call TRBD1 (6 bases). Germline V gene sequence: CDR1 SGDLS, CDR2 YYNGEE. The CDR3 sequence is 16 residues long. The ends were cut back, 1 base at V and 2 bases at J, with 13 bases in the middle. The CDR3 nucleotides are TGTGCCAGCAGCGTAACGAACAGGGAAACCTACAATGAGCAGTTCTTC. It encodes CASSVTNRETYNEQFF.

The CDR3 bases are TGCGCCAGCAGCTTGCCATTGACTAGCGATTACAATGAGCAGTTCTTC. Translating it yields CASSLPLTSDYNEQFF. This rearrangement joins TRBV5-1 to TRBJ2-1, with 8 bases identical to TRBD2. Losses at the gene ends were 1 base for V and 4 bases for J; bases not matched to a gene: 7. This CDR3 has 16 amino acids. Germline V CDR1 and CDR2: SGHRS, YFSETQ.

This rearrangement joins TRBV5-6 to TRBJ1-6; 7 bases are a match to TRBD1. The CDR3 is 14 amino acids. Germline assignment: CDR1 SGHDT and CDR2 YYEEEE. Trimming took 4 bases from V and 10 from J; bases not matched to a gene: 8. CDR3: CASSRVTGYSPLHF. CDR3 nucleotide sequence: TGTGCCAGCAGCCGGGTGACAGGGTACTCACCCCTCCACTTT.

V usage is TRBV24-1 and J usage is TRBJ2-5; 9 nucleotides line up with TRBD1. Per the germline V gene, CDR1 is KGHDR and CDR2 is SFDVKD. The V and J ends lost 4 bases and 4 bases, in that order; junction bases with no gene match: 9. The CDR3 has 16 residues. CDR3 in amino acids: CATSDWGQGSGETQYF. In DNA, the CDR3 is TGTGCCACCAGTGACTGGGGACAGGGCTCTGGAGAGACCCAGTACTTC.

V and J are TRBV14 and TRBJ2-1; D is undetermined. V was shortened by 4 bases and J by 5 bases, with 18 bases between the two germline ends. This CDR3 has 16 residues. Germline V lookup: CDR1 SGHDN, CDR2 FVKESK. The CDR3 spells CASSLQVGRLNNEQFF. Here the CDR3 DNA reads TGTGCCAGCAGCCTCCAGGTAGGCCGGTTGAACAATGAGCAGTTCTTC.